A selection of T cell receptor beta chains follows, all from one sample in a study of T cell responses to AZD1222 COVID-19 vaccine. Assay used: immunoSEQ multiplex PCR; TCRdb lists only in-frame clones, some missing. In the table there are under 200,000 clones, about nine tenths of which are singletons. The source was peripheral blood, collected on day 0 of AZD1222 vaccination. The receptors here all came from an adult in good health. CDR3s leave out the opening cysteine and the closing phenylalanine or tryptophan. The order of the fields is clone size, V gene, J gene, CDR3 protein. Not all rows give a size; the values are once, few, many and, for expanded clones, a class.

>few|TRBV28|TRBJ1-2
ASRIRGYYGYT
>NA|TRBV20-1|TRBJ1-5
SASQLREGGSNQPQH
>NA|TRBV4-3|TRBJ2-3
ASSLQTSTDTQY
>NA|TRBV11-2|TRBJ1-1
ASSRPAATDLMNTEAF
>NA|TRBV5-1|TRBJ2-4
ASSSHMGQGVKNIQY
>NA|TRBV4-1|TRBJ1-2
ASSQRQGTYGYT
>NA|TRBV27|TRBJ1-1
ASSFWQGGTEAF
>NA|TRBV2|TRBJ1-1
ASSAEKGGFVAF
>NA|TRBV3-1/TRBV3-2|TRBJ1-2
ASSQGKGLVYGYT
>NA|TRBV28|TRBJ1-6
ASRAGRSSYNSPLH
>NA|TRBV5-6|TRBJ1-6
ASSFIGARNSPLH
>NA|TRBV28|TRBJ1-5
ASSLFTSPNQPQH
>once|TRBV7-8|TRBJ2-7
ASSLGSGIGIHEQY
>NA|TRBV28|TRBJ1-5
ASSRGHSNQPQH
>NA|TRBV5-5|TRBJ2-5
ASTGRGFGETQY
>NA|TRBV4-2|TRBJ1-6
ASSQDLVASYSPLH
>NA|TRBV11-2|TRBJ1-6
ASSFQGDNSPLH
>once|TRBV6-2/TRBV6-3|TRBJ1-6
ASSEHRDSYNSPLH
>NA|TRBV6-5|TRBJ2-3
ATGDRGRGDTQY
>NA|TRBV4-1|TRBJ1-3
ASSQAPAVFSGNTIY
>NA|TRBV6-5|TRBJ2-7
ASSYSMGHPGEQY
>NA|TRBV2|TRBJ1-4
ASRGTGYEKLF
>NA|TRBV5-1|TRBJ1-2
ASSLDNYGYT
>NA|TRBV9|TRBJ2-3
ARELRLAGRGDTQY
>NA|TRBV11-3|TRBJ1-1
ASSLGGRNTEAF
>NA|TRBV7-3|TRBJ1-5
ASSSQGDQPQH
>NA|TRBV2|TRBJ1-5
ASSLGQSPNQPQH
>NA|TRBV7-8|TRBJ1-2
ASSLFLRDRELNYGYT
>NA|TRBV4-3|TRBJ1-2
ASSPGASSRWGYT
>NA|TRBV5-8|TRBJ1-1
ASSFSRIRAF
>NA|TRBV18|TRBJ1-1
ASSPTVVTNTEAF
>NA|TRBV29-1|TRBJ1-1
SVGVSTEAF
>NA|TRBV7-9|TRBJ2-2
ASSRWGVHLNTGELF
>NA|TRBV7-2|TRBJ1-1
ASSMGLNTEAF
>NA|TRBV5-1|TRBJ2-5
ASSFAGDQETQY
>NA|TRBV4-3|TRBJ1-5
ASSQVWDNAQPQH
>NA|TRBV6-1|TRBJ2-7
ASSESRDEQY
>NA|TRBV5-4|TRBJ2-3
ASSLAGTSGGFPTQY
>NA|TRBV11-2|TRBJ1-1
ASSLVVQDTEAF
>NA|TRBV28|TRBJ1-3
ASSSDHPSGNTIY
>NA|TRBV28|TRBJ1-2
ASRVDSGYGYT
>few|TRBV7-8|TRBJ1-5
ASSLRTGNSNQPQH
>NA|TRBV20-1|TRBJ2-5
SASLRETQY
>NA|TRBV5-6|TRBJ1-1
ASNFWDRAREAF
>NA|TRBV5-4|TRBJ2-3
ASSLGLVSTDTQY
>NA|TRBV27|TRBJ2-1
ASRARGRWVNEQF
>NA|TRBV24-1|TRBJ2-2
ATSDNRQSPGELF
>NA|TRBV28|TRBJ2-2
ASSFKTLGELF